This T cell receptor beta chain was sequenced in a study of T cells in Graves' hyperthyroidism and ophthalmopathy. The CDR3 spans 13 residues. Germline CDR1 SQVTM, CDR2 ANQGSEA. The J segment lost 2 bases and the V segment lost 4 bases, leaving 1 base of the junction unmatched. Study-level results: Peripheral blood also featured most of the thyroid clonotypes expanded above 0.001. A model built on 13 V-J features separated ophthalmopathy from stable hyperthyroidism.

Authors of the study amplified TCR beta CDR3 regions from RNA transcripts. A set of HTBI primers served as the primers for a first-round RT-PCR of the TCR CDR3. TCRdb independently ran MiXCR on the multiplex PCR reads; one entry per CDR3 protein. The data show roughly 300,000 distinct CDR3 sequences, 20% to 25% seen once. On this clonotype itself: The antigen remains undetermined.

Fresh peripheral blood, 10 ml, yielded the PBMCs. This TCR was sampled from a woman aged 50 to 65 with Graves' hyperthyroidism. The sequenced sample consisted of blood. The rearrangement links TRBV29-1 to TRBJ1-2; 10 bases are a match to TRBD1. Here the CDR3 DNA reads TGCAGCGTTGGGGACAGGGGAAACTATGGCTACACCTTC. As protein: CSVGDRGNYGYTF.